Each of the 26 T cell receptor beta chains below was sequenced from the same sample in a study of OX40 agonist ivuxolimab in advanced cancers. Method: immunoSEQ multiplex PCR; TCRdb's copy keeps in-frame clones and lacks some. The sample comprises under 85,000 clones, 80% to 90% of which are singletons, and about 0.25% rests with the top ten. This material consisted of CD4+ or CD8+ T cells sorted from blood, taken in a trial of the OX40 agonist ivuxolimab. These receptors all stem from an adult with an advanced solid tumor such as melanoma, head and neck, liver or kidney cancer.

The chain carries TRBV5-4 and TRBJ2-2, with 7 bases that match TRBD2. After removal of 4 bases from V and 5 bases from J, the junction contained 11 bases not matched to a gene. The length of the CDR3 is 16 residues. Germline CDR1 and CDR2: SGHNT and YYREEE (reference sequence). The CDR3: CASSPSSGGGTGELFF. CDR3 sequence (DNA): TGTGCCAGCAGCCCGAGTTCGGGGGGTGGTACCGGGGAGCTGTTTTTT. Filled out from reference TRBV5-4 and TRBJ2-2, the complete variable domain reads ETGVTQSPTHLIKTRGQQVTLRCSSQSGHNTVSWYQQALGQGPQFIFQYYREEENGRGNFPPRFSGLQFPNYSSELNVNALELDDSALYLCASSPSSGGGTGELFFGEGSRLTVL.

This rearrangement joins TRBV4-1 to TRBJ2-3; 7 bases fit TRBD2. The ends lost 1 base at V and 7 bases at J; junction bases unmatched: 5. Germline CDR1 MGHRA, CDR2 YSYEKL. This CDR3 has 14 residues. DNA of the CDR3: TGCGCCAGCAGCCAAGGACTAGCCGGTCATACGCAGTATTTT. Translation: CASSQGLAGHTQYF.

The V and J genes are TRBV30 and TRBJ2-7, with 10 bases lining up with TRBD2. This CDR3 is 14 amino acids long. The germline CDR1 and CDR2 sequences are GTSNPN and SVGIG (reference sequence). V lost 1 base and J lost 3; bases outside the gene matches: 3. CDR3 residues: CAWSAGLASYEQYF. CDR3 nucleotides: TGTGCCTGGAGTGCGGGACTAGCGAGCTACGAGCAGTACTTC.

This rearrangement joins TRBV25-1 to TRBJ1-2; possible D gene TRBD1, 6 bases. V lost 1 base and J lost 4, with 16 bases in between. Per germline, CDR1 MGHDK and CDR2 SYGVNS. The CDR3 is 16 amino acids. The CDR3 protein is CASSESGAGTFYGYTF. The CDR3 DNA sequence: TGTGCCAGCAGTGAATCGGGGGCAGGAACTTTCTATGGCTACACCTTC.

The rearrangement joins TRBV7-2 to TRBJ2-1; 11 nucleotides align to TRBD2. Germline V gene data show CDR1 as SGHTA and CDR2 as FQGNSA. This CDR3 is 15 amino acids long. The ends lost 5 bases at V and 4 bases at J; junction bases unmatched: 4. The CDR3 loop is CASSHTSGGYNEQFF. The CDR3 DNA is TGTGCCAGCAGCCATACTAGCGGGGGTTACAATGAGCAGTTCTTC.

The chain has TRBV15 and TRBJ2-3; TRBD2 agrees at 8 bases. Trimming removed 0 bases from V and 4 bases from J; junction bases left unmatched: 6. The CDR3 contains 16 residues. Germline CDR1 reads LNHNV; CDR2 reads YYDKDF (reference sequence). CDR3 nucleotide sequence: TGTGCCACCAGCAGAGATGGGGTAGCGGGATCAGATACGCAGTATTTT. It is translated as CATSRDGVAGSDTQYF.

This clone occurred once. The rearrangement links TRBV18 to TRBJ2-6; the D gene is possibly TRBD2 (5 bases). Per the germline V gene, CDR1 is KGHSH and CDR2 is LQKENI. The CDR3 runs 17 residues. V lost 0 bases and J 0 bases, leaving 9 bases between the germline ends. The CDR3 coding sequence is TGTGCCAGCTCACCACCGGGGAGTGGCTCTGGGGCCAACGTCCTGACTTTC. This encodes CASSPPGSGSGANVLTF.

This rearrangement joins TRBV7-5 to TRBJ2-5; the D call in the table, TRBD2, was not verified against the DNA. TRBV7-5 is an annotated pseudogene. CDR3 length: 18 residues. DNA of the CDR3: TGTGTCAGAAGCTCCGGAGGGTTAGCTAGCGGGAGCCAAGAGACCCAGTACTTC. This codes for CVRSSGGLASGSQETQYF.

This sequence joins TRBV9 and TRBJ2-5; 9 bases line up with TRBD2. CDR1 is SGDLS, CDR2 YYNGEE, per germline. V was pared by 0 bases and J by 5 bases, with 5 bases of the junction left unmatched. CDR3 length: 15 residues. CDR3 in amino acids: CASSVAGSGSETQYF. In DNA, the CDR3 is TGTGCCAGCAGCGTAGCAGGTAGCGGGAGCGAGACCCAGTACTTC.

This clone showed up just once. The chain carries TRBV19 and TRBJ2-7, with D possibly being TRBD1 or TRBD2 (5 bases each). CDR1 is LNHDA and CDR2 is SQIVND in the germline V gene (reference sequence). The CDR3 is 13 amino acids. V was shortened by 10 bases and J by 1 base, with 14 bases between the two germline ends. The CDR3 reads CATNSWGSYEQYF. In nucleotides, the CDR3 is TGTGCCACCAATAGTTGGGGGTCCTACGAGCAGTACTTC.

The V call is TRBV11-1, the J call TRBJ2-5, with 9 bases matching TRBD2. V was clipped by 1 base and J by 4 bases; unmatched bases: 13. CDR3 length: 18 amino acids. Germline V gene data show CDR1 as SGHAT and CDR2 as FQDESV (reference sequence). The CDR3 DNA follows: TGTGCCAGCAGCTTAGATCTAGCGGGAAAAACACGAGGAGAGACCCAGTACTTC. Translated: CASSLDLAGKTRGETQYF.

The chain links TRBV19 to TRBJ1-1; no definite D call. This CDR3 spans 14 amino acids. CDR1 and CDR2 (germline): LNHDA, SQIVND (reference sequence). Trimming removed 4 bases at V and 3 bases at J, with 12 bases between. The chain's CDR3 is CASSSGFLDTEAFF. CDR3 nucleotide sequence: TGTGCCAGTAGTAGTGGTTTTCTGGACACTGAAGCTTTCTTT.

The chain combines TRBV5-4 with TRBJ2-7; 7 bases line up with TRBD1. CDR3 length: 15 amino acids. The V and J ends lost 1 base and 3 bases, in that order; junction bases with no gene match: 7. Germline V lookup: CDR1 SGHNT, CDR2 YYREEE (reference sequence). The CDR3 protein is CASSLSGTANYEQYF. The CDR3 region has the DNA TGTGCCAGCAGCTTGTCGGGGACAGCCAACTACGAGCAGTACTTC. Together with reference TRBV5-4 and TRBJ2-7, the CDR3 gives the full variable domain: ETGVTQSPTHLIKTRGQQVTLRCSSQSGHNTVSWYQQALGQGPQFIFQYYREEENGRGNFPPRFSGLQFPNYSSELNVNALELDDSALYLCASSLSGTANYEQYFGPGTRLTVT.

V usage is TRBV6-5 and J usage is TRBJ1-2; a possible D gene is TRBD1 (6 bases). Trimming shortened V by 6 bases and J by 8 bases, and 13 bases separated the two germline ends. The CDR3 loop spans 12 amino acids. Germline-derived CDR1 and CDR2 are MNHEY and SVGAGI. CDR3 amino acids: CASRKGGGGYTF. The CDR3 coding sequence is TGTGCCAGCAGGAAAGGGGGGGGCGGCTACACCTTC.

J is TRBJ1-6 and V is TRBV7-6; a weak D match, TRBD1 (5 bases). Trimming removed 1 base from V and 1 base from J, with 11 bases in between. CDR1 SGHVS and CDR2 FNYEAQ come from the germline V gene. This CDR3 spans 17 amino acids. The CDR3 DNA reads TGTGCCAGCAGCTTAGGTCCAGGGACGTCCTATAATTCACCCCTCCACTTT. Translated: CASSLGPGTSYNSPLHF.

The V and J genes are TRBV10-2 and TRBJ1-5; D is unresolved. V lost 0 bases and J 0 bases, leaving 9 bases between the germline ends. Germline V gives CDR1 WSHSY, CDR2 SAAADI. This CDR3 is built from 16 residues. Here the CDR3 reads CASSESGWDSNQPQHF. CDR3 DNA sequence: TGCGCCAGCAGTGAGTCTGGGTGGGATAGCAATCAGCCCCAGCATTTT.

The chain carries TRBV7-2 and TRBJ2-7; D remains unclear. The V end was cut by 4 bases, the J end by 6 bases, with 13 bases between. This CDR3 spans 13 amino acids. CDR1 and CDR2 (germline): SGHTA, FQGNSA. CDR3 nucleotides: TGTGCCAGCAGCTCAGGCGCTGGTTTCGAGCAGTACTTC. It yields the protein CASSSGAGFEQYF.

The chain joins TRBV10-3 to TRBJ2-5; tentatively, D is TRBD2 (5 bases). The V end lost 2 bases, the J end lost 2 bases, and 6 bases lay between the germline ends. The CDR3 is 13 amino acids. Germline loops: CDR1 ENHRY, CDR2 SYGVKD. CDR3 residues: CAISETGQETQYF. The CDR3 nucleotides read TGTGCCATCAGTGAGACGGGGCAAGAGACCCAGTACTTC.

The V call is TRBV5-5, the J call TRBJ1-2; tentatively, D is TRBD1 (6 bases). The CDR3 length is 18 residues. V shed 0 bases and J shed 8 bases, with 26 bases lying between them. Germline V gene data show CDR1 as SGHKS and CDR2 as YYEKEE (reference sequence). CDR3 bases: TGTGCCAGCAGCTTGGGCCAGGGGATTGTGGGTCCCCATCGAGGCTACACCTTC. Translated: CASSLGQGIVGPHRGYTF. Full variable domain (missing parts from reference TRBV5-5 and TRBJ1-2): DAGVTQSPTHLIKTRGQQVTLRCSPISGHKSVSWYQQVLGQGPQFIFQYYEKEERGRGNFPDRFSARQFPNYSSELNVNALLLGDSALYLCASSLGQGIVGPHRGYTFGSGTRLTVV.

The chain links TRBV7-2 to TRBJ1-5; D gene uncertain. V shed 5 bases and J shed 4 bases, with 9 bases lying between them. This CDR3 has 13 amino acids. CDR1 and CDR2 from the germline V gene are SGHTA and FQGNSA. The CDR3 loop reads CASSAQANQPQHF. CDR3 DNA: TGTGCCAGCAGCGCGCAGGCTAATCAGCCCCAGCATTTT.

The chain is built from TRBV6-5 and TRBJ2-7; TRBD2 is a possible D gene (6 bases). Between the trimmed V and J ends, which lost 3 bases and 6 bases, there was a span of 12 bases. Germline V gene sequence: CDR1 MNHEY, CDR2 SVGAGI. The CDR3 totals 13 residues. The chain's CDR3 is CASSYGGRGEQYF. The DNA of the CDR3 is TGTGCCAGCAGTTATGGAGGGAGAGGCGAGCAGTACTTC.

J is TRBJ2-3 and V is TRBV5-1; TRBD1 aligns across 7 bases. The V gene's germline CDR1 is SGHRS and CDR2 YFSETQ. Trimming took 5 bases from V and 0 from J; bases not matched to a gene: 3. The CDR3 contains 14 residues. CDR3 DNA sequence: TGCGCCAGCAGGCAGGGGGTTAGCACAGATACGCAGTATTTT. Translation gives CASRQGVSTDTQYF. The whole variable domain, filled in from reference TRBV5-1 and TRBJ2-3, reads KAGVTQTPRYLIKTRGQQVTLSCSPISGHRSVSWYQQTPGQGLQFLFEYFSETQRNKGNFPGRFSGRQFSNSRSEMNVSTLELGDSALYLCASRQGVSTDTQYFGPGTRLTVL.

This clone was detected many times. The V and J genes are TRBV9 and TRBJ1-4, with D unclear. This CDR3 is built from 16 residues. Per the germline V gene, CDR1 is SGDLS and CDR2 is YYNGEE. Trimming cost V 0 bases and J 0 bases, with 9 bases left between them. The CDR3 here is CASSVGVSATNEKLFF. The CDR3 DNA sequence: TGTGCCAGCAGCGTAGGGGTTTCTGCAACTAATGAAAAACTGTTTTTT.

This chain joins TRBV7-2 and TRBJ1-2; D perhaps matches TRBD1 (5 bases). This CDR3 has 14 amino acids. Germline V gene lookup returns CDR1 SGHTA and CDR2 FQGNSA. Trimming cost V 5 bases and J 2 bases, with 12 bases left between them. The CDR3 DNA reads as TGTGCCAGCAGCCCATACGACAGAAACTATGGCTACACCTTC. Protein product: CASSPYDRNYGYTF. Variable domain in full (rest from reference TRBV7-2 and TRBJ1-2): GAGVSQSPSNKVTEKGKDVELRCDPISGHTALYWYRQSLGQGLEFLIYFQGNSAPDKSGLPSDRFSAERTGGSVSTLTIQRTQQEDSAVYLCASSPYDRNYGYTFGSGTRLTVV.

The chain couples TRBV6-5 to TRBJ2-7, with D maybe TRBD1 (6 bases). This CDR3 comprises 13 residues. V lost 4 bases and J 6 bases, leaving 13 bases between the germline ends. Per germline, CDR1 MNHEY and CDR2 SVGAGI. The CDR3 sequence is CASSFQQGTEQYF. CDR3 in DNA: TGTGCCAGCAGTTTCCAACAGGGCACCGAGCAGTACTTC.

This clone has a single count. This chain joins TRBV11-2 and TRBJ1-3; D unresolved. This CDR3 spans 17 amino acids. Germline assignment: CDR1 SGHAT and CDR2 FQNNGV. V lost 0 bases and J lost 0, with 12 bases in between. The CDR3 sequence: CASSLEAWVSSGNTIYF. Here the CDR3 DNA reads TGTGCCAGCAGCTTAGAGGCCTGGGTCAGCTCTGGAAACACCATATATTTT.